Following are 8 T cell receptor beta chains from one sample sequenced in a study of response to subunit inactivated influenza vaccine (dated by TCRdb to 2017 to 2018). Libraries were built with RT-PCR. TCRdb names Illumina HiSeq 2500 as the instrument used. TCRdb redid the processing of the public reads, applying fastp at Q25 and MiXCR, and retained in-frame beta chains. Rows with a matching CDR3 protein are joined into one entry that keeps the most common DNA and genes. The sample contains around 540,000 distinct CDR3 sequences, 12% of them found a single time. The ten largest clones take up about 10% of the sample. The sequencing used PBMCs from blood, collected on the day of vaccination. These receptors were obtained from a man between 50 and 59 years old who received an inactivated influenza vaccine. Donor details come from another sample of the same person, matched by shared clones.

The sample holds many counts of this clonotype. V is TRBV29-1 and J is TRBJ2-1; possible D gene TRBD2, 7 bases. Between the trimmed V and J ends, which lost 3 bases and 8 bases, there was a span of 11 bases. The germline gives CDR1 SQVTM, CDR2 ANQGSEA. The CDR3 is 12 residues long. The CDR3 DNA reads TGCAGCGTTGATTGGGGGGGCTATGAGCAGTTCTTC. Protein: CSVDWGGYEQFF.

This clonotype was observed a few times. This chain links TRBV10-3 with TRBJ2-7; D remains ambiguous. The germline CDR1 and CDR2 sequences are ENHRY and SYGVKD. The ends were cut back, 10 bases at V and 3 bases at J, with 10 bases in the middle. The CDR3 contains 11 residues. CDR3 loop: CATAKNYEQYF. CDR3 nucleotide sequence: TGTGCCACCGCAAAGAACTACGAGCAGTACTTC.

This clonotype was picked up a small number of times. The chain combines TRBV6-1 with TRBJ2-7; TRBD1 matches at 8 bases. Trimming removed 6 bases from V and 3 bases from J; junction bases left unmatched: 7. This CDR3 comprises 14 residues. The germline CDR1 and CDR2 sequences are MNHNS and SASEGT. The CDR3 sequence: CASSGQGGLYEQYF. The CDR3 nucleotides read TGTGCCAGCAGCGGACAGGGAGGCCTCTACGAGCAGTACTTC.

The table lists this clonotype with a few counts. The V and J genes are TRBV12-3 or TRBV12-4 and TRBJ2-7, with a possible D match to TRBD1 (7 bases). The V gene lost 7 bases and the J gene lost 7 bases, with 20 bases spanning the gap. The CDR3 has 14 amino acids. The CDR3 reads CASNPRGTWGEQYF. CDR3 DNA sequence: TGTGCCAGCAATCCCAGGGGGACTTGGGGAGAGCAGTACTTC.

Ten or more counts support this clonotype. The genes are TRBV7-8 and TRBJ2-5, with D unclear. This CDR3 spans 12 amino acids. Trimming removed 5 bases from V and 3 bases from J, with 7 bases in between. Germline-derived CDR1 and CDR2 are SGHVS and FQNEAQ. The chain's CDR3 is CASSQNKETQYF. CDR3 in DNA: TGTGCCAGCAGCCAGAACAAAGAGACCCAGTACTTC.

The rearrangement uses TRBV20-1 and TRBJ2-5; D is undetermined. Germline loops: CDR1 DFQATT, CDR2 SNEGSKA (reference sequence). The CDR3 contains 11 residues. The V end was cut by 3 bases, the J end by 5 bases, with 7 bases between. This CDR3 reads CSASMRETQYF. The CDR3 region has the DNA TGCAGTGCTAGTATGCGGGAGACCCAGTACTTC.

This clonotype was seen more than once but under ten times. This chain connects TRBV5-5 to TRBJ2-1, with TRBD2 as a possible D gene (5 bases). Germline V gene lookup returns CDR1 SGHKS and CDR2 YYEKEE (reference sequence). CDR3 length: 12 residues. Deletions cut 4 bases from V and 5 bases from J, with 7 bases between. The CDR3 region has the DNA TGTGCCAGCAGCAGGAGGAACAATGAGCAGTTCTTC. Amino acids: CASSRRNNEQFF.

This clonotype was counted between two and nine times. J is TRBJ2-1 and V is TRBV18, with D maybe TRBD2 (6 bases). Between the trimmed V and J ends, which lost 3 bases and 0 bases, there was a span of 18 bases. Germline V CDR1 and CDR2: KGHSH, LQKENI. The CDR3 length is 18 residues. This chain's CDR3 is CASSPRSAGLSSYNEQFF. The CDR3 DNA reads as TGTGCCAGCTCACCCCGATCCGCGGGGTTGAGCTCCTACAATGAGCAGTTCTTC.